This is a list of T cell receptor beta chains from one sample in a study of blood T cell repertoires in COVID-19. Sequenced by immunoSEQ multiplex PCR; TCRdb stores in-frame clones only, minus some. The table shows more than 250,000 clones, with more than 75% occurring only once. Sequenced sample: PBMCs or T cells enriched from blood (not recorded which). Receptor source: a woman in her twenties or thirties who had recovered from COVID-19. Both conserved end residues are part of each CDR3. The D gene is left open where the match is weak. For some rows the clone size is stated as once, few or many, or as a class when expanded; others skip it.

d_call j_call v_call clone_size cdr3_nt cdr3_aa
- TRBJ2-5 TRBV7-9 - TGTGCCAGCAGCTTCGGGGGGGGACAGGGCTGGAAGACCCAGTACTTC CASSFGGGQGWKTQYF
- TRBJ1-4 TRBV30 - TGTGCCTGGAGTGAGGAGGGACTCTACTCTGAAAAACTGTTTTTT CAWSEEGLYSEKLFF
TRBD1 TRBJ2-5 TRBV7-2 - TGTGCCAGCAGCCGTCTTACAGGGGGTTTGAGTGAGACCCAGTACTTC CASSRLTGGLSETQYF
- TRBJ1-2 TRBV29-1 - TGCAGCGTTGAAGATCGAGAGTTTCACTATGGCTACACCTTC CSVEDREFHYGYTF
- TRBJ1-4 TRBV27 - TGTGCCAGCAGTTTATATGACGGGAAGCATAAACTGTTTTTT CASSLYDGKHKLFF
TRBD1 TRBJ1-1 TRBV7-8 - TGTGCCAGCAGCTTAGTATCGACAGGGGGCGTTTACACTGAAGCTTTCTTT CASSLVSTGGVYTEAFF
TRBD1 TRBJ1-3 TRBV27 - TGTGCCAGCAGTTCGCGCGGACAGGGGACTAGTGGAAACACCATATATTTT CASSSRGQGTSGNTIYF
TRBD1 TRBJ2-2 TRBV2 - TGTGCCAGCAGTGCGGGACAGGGAGTTGGGGGGGAGCTGTTTTTT CASSAGQGVGGELFF
- TRBJ1-3 TRBV28 - TGTGCCAGTTCCCTGCAAACTTCTGGAAACACCATATATTTT CASSLQTSGNTIYF
- TRBJ2-2 TRBV7-6 - TGTGCCAGCAGCTACGGGTCCACCGGGGAGCTGTTTTTT CASSYGSTGELFF
- TRBJ1-1 TRBV12-3/TRBV12-4 - TGTGCCAGCAACCAAAAGAGGACTGAAGCTTTCTTT CASNQKRTEAFF
- TRBJ2-5 TRBV11-2 - TGTGCCAGCAGCTTCTTTTCCCTTGAAGCTAGAAAAGAGACCCAGTACTTC CASSFFSLEARKETQYF
TRBD1 TRBJ1-6 TRBV6-1 - TGTGCCAGCAGTGCCTGGACAGGGGGCGGTAATTCACCCCTCCACTTT CASSAWTGGGNSPLHF
TRBD1 TRBJ2-7 TRBV5-1 - TGCGCCAGCAGCCCGGGACAGGGGAGCTACGAGCAGTACTTC CASSPGQGSYEQYF
- TRBJ1-2 TRBV2 - TGTGCCAGCGCGGAGGAGTTTGGCTACACCTTC CASAEEFGYTF
- TRBJ2-5 TRBV7-9 - TGTGCCGGCTCCCCGGGACACGAAGAGACCCAGTACTTC CAGSPGHEETQYF
TRBD2 TRBJ2-1 TRBV19 - TGTGCCAGTAGTGCGAAACTAGCGGGGGTCTCCTACAATGAGCAGTTCTTC CASSAKLAGVSYNEQFF
TRBD1 TRBJ1-1 TRBV12-3/TRBV12-4 - TGTGCCAGCAGTTTGGGACAGAAAGCTTTCTTT CASSLGQKAFF
TRBD1 TRBJ1-1 TRBV5-1 - TGCGCCAGCAGTAGGACAGGAGCAAACACTGAAGCTTTCTTT CASSRTGANTEAFF
- TRBJ1-1 TRBV7-2 - TGTGCCAGCAGCTCGCGTCAGGAGGGGCCAGCTTTCTTT CASSSRQEGPAFF
TRBD1 TRBJ1-2 TRBV2 - TGTGCCAGCAGGCTAGAGGGACAGGGATTCTATGGCTACACCTTC CASRLEGQGFYGYTF
- TRBJ1-2 TRBV12-3/TRBV12-4 - TGTGCCAGCAGTACAAGGGGCGGATATGGCTACACCTTC CASSTRGGYGYTF
TRBD2 TRBJ2-5 TRBV5-1 - TGCGCCAGCAGCTTGATGAACGGGGGGGCCCAAGAGACCCAGTACTTC CASSLMNGGAQETQYF
TRBD1 TRBJ2-7 TRBV5-5 - TGTGCCAGCAGCAGGAGCTGGGACAGCGAAATCTACGAGCAGTACTTC CASSRSWDSEIYEQYF
TRBD1 TRBJ2-2 TRBV5-4 once TGTGCCAGCAGCTTTTGGGACAGGGGCACCGGGGAGCTGTTTTTT CASSFWDRGTGELFF
- TRBJ1-2 TRBV7-6 - TGTGCCAGCAGCAACGGGGAGGCTGGCTACACCTTC CASSNGEAGYTF
- TRBJ2-4 TRBV18 - TGTGCCAGCTCACCTCTAGGAGCCAAAAACATTCAGTACTTC CASSPLGAKNIQYF
- TRBJ2-1 TRBV29-1 once TGCAGCGTCCCCTCGTTCGGCTCCTACAATGAGCAGTTCTTC CSVPSFGSYNEQFF
TRBD1 TRBJ1-2 TRBV2 - TGTGCCAGCACCAGCGGGACAGGGGGCGGAAACTATGGCTACACCTTC CASTSGTGGGNYGYTF
TRBD1 TRBJ2-3 TRBV5-6 - TGTGCCAGCAGCTACAGGGGAGTAGATACGCAGTATTTT CASSYRGVDTQYF
- TRBJ1-1 TRBV11-1 - TGTGCCAGCAGCCCCCCCGGGGGATCGGCTTTCTTT CASSPPGGSAFF
TRBD1 TRBJ1-2 TRBV30 once TGTGCCTCGAGAGGACAGGGGGGCATTAACTATGGCTACACCTTC CASRGQGGINYGYTF
TRBD2 TRBJ2-1 TRBV6-4 - TGTGCCAGCAGTGACTCAGGACTAGCGGGCGAGCAGTTCTTC CASSDSGLAGEQFF
- TRBJ2-3 TRBV9 once TGTGCCAGCAGCCCCCGGTGGTCGAGCACAGATACGCAGTATTTT CASSPRWSSTDTQYF
- TRBJ1-3 TRBV5-6 - TGTGCCAGCAGCTTGGCAGGGGTCGATGGAAACACCATATATTTT CASSLAGVDGNTIYF
- TRBJ2-7 TRBV18 - TGTGCCAGCTCACCATCAGGGATTGAGCAGTACTTC CASSPSGIEQYF
- TRBJ1-4 TRBV6-5 - TGTGCCAGCAGTTGGAGGGGCACCAATGAAAAACTGTTTTTT CASSWRGTNEKLFF
- TRBJ2-7 TRBV6-5 - TGTGCCAGCAGTTACTCGAGCGGGACAAAATCCTACTTC CASSYSSGTKSYF
TRBD1 TRBJ2-7 TRBV6-5 - TGTGCCAGCAGTCTCGGACAGGGAAACTACGAGCAGTACTTC CASSLGQGNYEQYF
TRBD1 TRBJ2-7 TRBV29-1 - TGCAGCGTTGAAGATCCCCAGACAGGGAACGAGCAGTACTTC CSVEDPQTGNEQYF
TRBD2 TRBJ2-7 TRBV5-1 few TGCGCCAGCAGCTTGCATGCGACTAGCGTTGACGAGCAGTACTTC CASSLHATSVDEQYF
TRBD1 TRBJ1-2 TRBV4-2 few TGTGCCAGCAGCCCGGACAGGGGGCTTAACTATGGCTACACCTTC CASSPDRGLNYGYTF
TRBD1 TRBJ1-2 TRBV6-5 few TGTGCCAGCACTCAAAGGACAGGGGTTAACTATGGCTACACCTTC CASTQRTGVNYGYTF
- TRBJ1-2 TRBV4-3 - TGCGCCAGCAGCCAAGGAGGGCGCTATGGCTACACCTTC CASSQGGRYGYTF
- TRBJ2-7 TRBV18 - TGTGCCAGCTCACCCACAGGGTTGGGCGAGCAGTACTTC CASSPTGLGEQYF
- TRBJ2-2 TRBV18 - TGTGCCAGCTCACCCCCGGGGGACAGCTCCTTCACCGGGGAGCTGTTTTTT CASSPPGDSSFTGELFF
TRBD1 TRBJ1-2 TRBV30 - TGTGCCTGGGGGACAGTGAATGGCTACACCTTC CAWGTVNGYTF
TRBD1 TRBJ2-3 TRBV18 once TGTGCCAGCTCCCTTAACAGGGGAGATACGCAGTATTTT CASSLNRGDTQYF
- TRBJ2-7 TRBV15 - TGTGCCACCAGCAGAGTAGAAACAGTGACGTCCTACGAGCAGTACTTC CATSRVETVTSYEQYF
TRBD2 TRBJ2-2 TRBV4-3 - TGCGCCAGCAGCCAAGAGGGACTAGCGGAAAGGAACACCGGGGAGCTGTTTTTT CASSQEGLAERNTGELFF
- TRBJ2-5 TRBV20-1 - TGCAGTGCTAGAGATCGGGGGACCCAGTACTTC CSARDRGTQYF
TRBD1 TRBJ1-2 TRBV19 - TGTGCCAGTAGGACAGGGCCGGGGGGCTACACCTTC CASRTGPGGYTF
- TRBJ2-7 TRBV6-5 - TGTGCCAGCAGTTTCGCGGCCGGGGGCGAGCAGTACTTC CASSFAAGGEQYF
- TRBJ2-5 TRBV5-1 - TGCGCCAGCAGCCCAGATCAAGAGACCCAGTACTTC CASSPDQETQYF
- TRBJ1-2 TRBV14 - TGTGCCAGCAGCCAAGATGGGGCTTGGGGTGGCTACACCTTC CASSQDGAWGGYTF
- TRBJ2-2 TRBV6-5 - TGTGCCAGCACTAGAAACGGGTTCGGTGCCGGGGAGCTGTTTTTT CASTRNGFGAGELFF
TRBD2 TRBJ2-3 TRBV10-3 - TGTGCCATCAGCCTGACTAGCGGGGGGATCACAGATACGCAGTATTTT CAISLTSGGITDTQYF